This record covers a single T cell receptor beta chain. No antigen is known for it. Assay used: immunoSEQ multiplex PCR; TCRdb lists only in-frame clones, some missing. Among some 56,000 clones listed, 82% were seen once. This sample is part of a study of memory CD4+ T cells and cytomegalovirus serostatus. Study results and limitations: A US-trained random forest predicted CMV serostatus with median AUC around 0.9.

The sort gate was single viable CD3+CD4+CD8-CD45RO+ cells for memory CD4+ T cells. Donors' CMV status reflects serum IgG against pp150, pp28, p38, p52. Looked up from germline, CDR1 is SGHTA and CDR2 is FQGTGA. CDR3 length: 15 residues. The ends were cut back, 1 base at V and 2 bases at J, with 9 bases in the middle. The TCR sequence derives from an adult in good health and CMV-seronegative. The sequenced sample was memory CD4+ T cells from blood. The V gene is TRBV7-3, the J gene TRBJ2-1; D is unclear. The CDR3 is CASSLSASTYNEQFF. The CDR3 region has the DNA TGTGCCAGCAGCTTAAGCGCCAGTACCTACAATGAGCAGTTCTTC.